Listed below are T cell receptor beta chains from one sample, sequenced in a study of T cells after yellow fever vaccination. TCRdb passed the 5' RACE reads through MiXCR, listing each CDR3 protein once. The sample shows about 340,000 distinct CDR3 sequences, under 15% of them seen only once. Source: CD4+ T cells sorted from PBMCs, taken 15 days after the yellow fever booster vaccination. All receptors come from a man aged 18 to 35 who received the YFV17D yellow fever vaccine. Each CDR3 is given with its conserved first and last residue. Each record gives: V gene, clone size, J gene, D gene, CDR3 DNA, CDR3 protein. The D gene is left open where the match is weak. Clone sizes are given selectively: once, few, many, or a class where the clone is expanded.

v_gene: TRBV7-2
abundance: few
j_gene: TRBJ2-7
d_gene: NA
CDR3nt: TGTGCCAGCAGCTTAGGGACATACTACGAGCAGTACTTC
CDR3aa: CASSLGTYYEQYF

v_gene: TRBV7-9
abundance: NA
j_gene: TRBJ1-1
d_gene: TRBD1
CDR3nt: TGTGCCAGCAGCGCCCCCCGGGCAGGGGGTTTTAGTGAAGCTTTCTTT
CDR3aa: CASSAPRAGGFSEAFF

v_gene: TRBV6-5
abundance: few
j_gene: TRBJ2-3
d_gene: NA
CDR3nt: TGTGCCAGCGGTGGGTCGGCAGGCCGGGGGTGGGGAGATACGCAGTATTTT
CDR3aa: CASGGSAGRGWGDTQYF

v_gene: TRBV28
abundance: NA
j_gene: TRBJ1-2
d_gene: NA
CDR3nt: TGTGCCAGCAGTTTGGGGGGGCAGGGCTACTATGGCTACACCTTC
CDR3aa: CASSLGGQGYYGYTF

v_gene: TRBV29-1
abundance: many
j_gene: TRBJ1-2
d_gene: NA
CDR3nt: TGCAGCGTTGAAGACTCCGGGACACCGAACTATGGCTACACCTTC
CDR3aa: CSVEDSGTPNYGYTF

v_gene: TRBV5-4
abundance: NA
j_gene: TRBJ2-1
d_gene: TRBD2
CDR3nt: TGTGCCAGCCCCGGGGGGGCCCTCCACAATGAGCAGTTCTTC
CDR3aa: CASPGGALHNEQFF

v_gene: TRBV7-9
abundance: many
j_gene: TRBJ1-2
d_gene: NA
CDR3nt: TGTGCCAGCAGCCCCCAGGGAGGCTATGGCTACACCTTC
CDR3aa: CASSPQGGYGYTF

v_gene: TRBV6-5
abundance: once
j_gene: TRBJ1-2
d_gene: NA
CDR3nt: TGTGCCAGCAGTTACTCGAAAGCTAATTTTTACACCTTC
CDR3aa: CASSYSKANFYTF

v_gene: TRBV7-9
abundance: NA
j_gene: TRBJ1-6
d_gene: NA
CDR3nt: TGTGCCAGCAGCTTAGACAGCACTAAGTCACCCCTCCACTTT
CDR3aa: CASSLDSTKSPLHF

v_gene: TRBV5-4
abundance: NA
j_gene: TRBJ1-6
d_gene: NA
CDR3nt: TGTGCCAGCAGCCAGACCGCATATAATTCACCCCTCCACTTT
CDR3aa: CASSQTAYNSPLHF

v_gene: TRBV7-2
abundance: NA
j_gene: TRBJ1-3
d_gene: NA
CDR3nt: TGTGCCAGCAGCTTAGCCCAGGGGAGGGGAAACACCATATATTTT
CDR3aa: CASSLAQGRGNTIYF

v_gene: TRBV7-2
abundance: few
j_gene: TRBJ2-2
d_gene: NA
CDR3nt: TGTGCCAGCAGCCCCCCTGGGAGCCGTGGCACCGGGGAGCTGTTTTTT
CDR3aa: CASSPPGSRGTGELFF

v_gene: TRBV5-1
abundance: NA
j_gene: TRBJ2-1
d_gene: NA
CDR3nt: TGCGCCAGCAGCCCTGACGGTATTTACAATGAGCAGTTCTTC
CDR3aa: CASSPDGIYNEQFF

v_gene: TRBV27
abundance: few
j_gene: TRBJ1-1
d_gene: TRBD1
CDR3nt: TGTGCCAGCAGCGGAAGGGGGCAAGAAGCTTTCTTT
CDR3aa: CASSGRGQEAFF

v_gene: TRBV20-1
abundance: few
j_gene: TRBJ2-1
d_gene: TRBD2
CDR3nt: TGCAGTGCTAGTCGGACTAGCGGGCCATGGAGCTCCTACAATGAGCAGTTCTTC
CDR3aa: CSASRTSGPWSSYNEQFF

v_gene: TRBV5-4
abundance: NA
j_gene: TRBJ2-1
d_gene: NA
CDR3nt: TGTGCCAGCAGCTTGGTTTCCCCAGAGAGCTCCTACAATGAGCAGTTCTTC
CDR3aa: CASSLVSPESSYNEQFF

v_gene: TRBV6-5
abundance: few
j_gene: TRBJ2-3
d_gene: NA
CDR3nt: TGTGCCAGCAGTTACGGGGGGCAGCATACGCAGTATTTT
CDR3aa: CASSYGGQHTQYF

v_gene: TRBV20-1
abundance: few
j_gene: TRBJ1-2
d_gene: NA
CDR3nt: TGCAGTGCTAGAGTCACAGGGTTCTATGGCTACACCTTC
CDR3aa: CSARVTGFYGYTF

v_gene: TRBV6-6
abundance: few
j_gene: TRBJ1-1
d_gene: NA
CDR3nt: TGTGCCAGCAGTTACTCAGAGGTTGAAGCTTTCTTT
CDR3aa: CASSYSEVEAFF

v_gene: TRBV5-4
abundance: many
j_gene: TRBJ2-5
d_gene: TRBD2
CDR3nt: TGTGCCAGCAGCTTACCTAGCGGGATTCAAGAGACCCAGTACTTC
CDR3aa: CASSLPSGIQETQYF

v_gene: TRBV24-1
abundance: NA
j_gene: TRBJ1-1
d_gene: TRBD1
CDR3nt: TGTGCCACCAGTGATTTTAGGGACAGGGTCGGCACTGAAGCTTTCTTT
CDR3aa: CATSDFRDRVGTEAFF

v_gene: TRBV7-3
abundance: few
j_gene: TRBJ2-3
d_gene: NA
CDR3nt: TGTGCCAGCAGCCCCCCCGGGCGCACAGATACGCAGTATTTT
CDR3aa: CASSPPGRTDTQYF

v_gene: TRBV10-3
abundance: NA
j_gene: TRBJ2-4
d_gene: NA
CDR3nt: TGTGCCATCAGTGAACTAGCCAAAAACATTCAGTACTTC
CDR3aa: CAISELAKNIQYF

v_gene: TRBV28
abundance: NA
j_gene: TRBJ2-3
d_gene: NA
CDR3nt: TGTGCCAGCAGGGGGTCGCAAGGGGCGGGCACAGATACGCAGTATTTT
CDR3aa: CASRGSQGAGTDTQYF

v_gene: TRBV7-2
abundance: NA
j_gene: TRBJ2-1
d_gene: NA
CDR3nt: TGTGCCAGCAGCTTAGGCCCCACCGGCCCCTTCTTC
CDR3aa: CASSLGPTGPFF

v_gene: TRBV6-1
abundance: NA
j_gene: TRBJ1-2
d_gene: NA
CDR3nt: TGTGCCAGCTCGACATTCAACTATGGCTACACCTTC
CDR3aa: CASSTFNYGYTF

v_gene: TRBV7-9
abundance: NA
j_gene: TRBJ2-5
d_gene: NA
CDR3nt: TGTGCCAGCAGCTTAGCCGGATTCACGATCAAGCAAGAGACCCAGTACTTC
CDR3aa: CASSLAGFTIKQETQYF

v_gene: TRBV20-1
abundance: NA
j_gene: TRBJ2-3
d_gene: NA
CDR3nt: TGCAGTGCTCTACGGCCGACCCGGGGCACAGATACGCAGTATTTT
CDR3aa: CSALRPTRGTDTQYF

v_gene: TRBV4-3
abundance: few
j_gene: TRBJ2-1
d_gene: TRBD2
CDR3nt: TGCGCCAGCAGCCAAGATCGACTAGCGGGGGTTAGCTCCTACAATGAGCAGTTCTTC
CDR3aa: CASSQDRLAGVSSYNEQFF

v_gene: TRBV29-1
abundance: NA
j_gene: TRBJ1-5
d_gene: NA
CDR3nt: TGCAGCGTAAGGACAGAGCATCAGCCCCAGCATTTT
CDR3aa: CSVRTEHQPQHF

v_gene: TRBV5-6
abundance: few
j_gene: TRBJ2-7
d_gene: TRBD1
CDR3nt: TGTGCCAGCAGCGGAACAGGGGGCGCTTCACAGCAGTACTTC
CDR3aa: CASSGTGGASQQYF

v_gene: TRBV18
abundance: few
j_gene: TRBJ2-1
d_gene: NA
CDR3nt: TGTGCCAGCTCACCGAGGGTGAATACCTACAATGAGCAGTTCTTC
CDR3aa: CASSPRVNTYNEQFF

v_gene: TRBV2
abundance: few
j_gene: TRBJ1-5
d_gene: TRBD1
CDR3nt: TGTGCCAGCAAGGACAGGGGACAGCCCCAGCATTTT
CDR3aa: CASKDRGQPQHF

v_gene: TRBV20-1
abundance: NA
j_gene: TRBJ1-4
d_gene: NA
CDR3nt: TGCAGTGCCTACGGGCCCGCGTCAACTAATGAAAAACTGTTTTTT
CDR3aa: CSAYGPASTNEKLFF

v_gene: TRBV2
abundance: once
j_gene: TRBJ2-3
d_gene: NA
CDR3nt: TGTGCCAGCAGCGCCCAAATGGATACGCAGTATTTT
CDR3aa: CASSAQMDTQYF

v_gene: TRBV11-3
abundance: few
j_gene: TRBJ2-1
d_gene: NA
CDR3nt: TGTGCCAGCAGCTTAGTTTCGACCAGCAATGAGCAGTTCTTC
CDR3aa: CASSLVSTSNEQFF

v_gene: TRBV6-1
abundance: NA
j_gene: TRBJ1-2
d_gene: TRBD1
CDR3nt: TGTGCCAGCAGGCTGACAGGGCCCTATGGCTACACCTTC
CDR3aa: CASRLTGPYGYTF

v_gene: TRBV4-1
abundance: few
j_gene: TRBJ1-2
d_gene: NA
CDR3nt: TGCGCCAGCAGCCAAACCGGCCTAGCTAACTATGGCTACACCTTC
CDR3aa: CASSQTGLANYGYTF

v_gene: TRBV7-2
abundance: once
j_gene: TRBJ1-2
d_gene: NA
CDR3nt: TGTGCCAGCAGCTTCCCGGAGGGGTTTGGCTACACCTTC
CDR3aa: CASSFPEGFGYTF

v_gene: TRBV6-5
abundance: few
j_gene: TRBJ1-3
d_gene: NA
CDR3nt: TGTGCCAGCAGTTACTCCGACCCCGGGACGTCTGGAAACACCATATATTTT
CDR3aa: CASSYSDPGTSGNTIYF

v_gene: TRBV18
abundance: few
j_gene: TRBJ2-3
d_gene: TRBD2
CDR3nt: TGTGCCAGCTCACCACCAGGTGGCGGGGGAACAGATACGCAGTATTTT
CDR3aa: CASSPPGGGGTDTQYF

v_gene: TRBV11-2
abundance: few
j_gene: TRBJ2-1
d_gene: TRBD2
CDR3nt: TGTGCCAGCACCAAAACGGGACTAGCGGGTTACAATGAGCAGTTCTTC
CDR3aa: CASTKTGLAGYNEQFF

v_gene: TRBV20-1
abundance: few
j_gene: TRBJ2-1
d_gene: NA
CDR3nt: TGCAGTGCTAGGGGGGGCGCAATCAATGAGCAGTTCTTC
CDR3aa: CSARGGAINEQFF

v_gene: TRBV4-3
abundance: many
j_gene: TRBJ2-5
d_gene: TRBD2
CDR3nt: TGCGCCAGCAGCCAAGACACCGGGGGGGGAGAGACCCAGTACTTC
CDR3aa: CASSQDTGGGETQYF

v_gene: TRBV24-1
abundance: NA
j_gene: TRBJ2-3
d_gene: TRBD1
CDR3nt: TGTGCCACCAGTGTCTCCGGGACAGGTAGCACAGATACGCAGTATTTT
CDR3aa: CATSVSGTGSTDTQYF

v_gene: TRBV12-3/TRBV12-4
abundance: NA
j_gene: TRBJ1-4
d_gene: TRBD1
CDR3nt: TGTGCCAGCAGATTCGGGACAGGACATGAAAAACTGTTTTTT
CDR3aa: CASRFGTGHEKLFF